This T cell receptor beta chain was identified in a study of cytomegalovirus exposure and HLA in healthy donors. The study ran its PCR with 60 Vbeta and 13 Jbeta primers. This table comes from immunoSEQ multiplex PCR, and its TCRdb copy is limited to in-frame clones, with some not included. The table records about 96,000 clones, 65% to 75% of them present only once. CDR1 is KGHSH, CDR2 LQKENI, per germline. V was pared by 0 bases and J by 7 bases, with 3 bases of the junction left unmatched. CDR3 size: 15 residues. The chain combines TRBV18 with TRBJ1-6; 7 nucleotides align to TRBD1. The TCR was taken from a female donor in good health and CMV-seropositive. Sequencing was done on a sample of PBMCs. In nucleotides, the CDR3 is TGTGCCAGCTCACCACCGGGACAGAGAAATTCACCCCTCCACTTT. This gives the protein CASSPPGQRNSPLHF.